The clone carrying this T cell receptor beta chain was counted between two and nine times. The antigen is undetermined. The sample belongs to a study of T cell repertoires in cytomegalovirus infection. TCRdb reprocessed the reads with MiXCR, giving one entry per CDR3 protein. Of more than 250,000 distinct CDR3 sequences listed, around 25% are singletons. This TCR was recovered from a human donor in good health (CMV status not recorded). Some clones in this sample may be carry-over from other donors' samples. Sequencing used cultured PBMCs, obtained from culture after CMV antigen stimulation.

The CDR3 coding sequence is TGCGCCAGCAGCCAAGCGGTCTATGGCTACACCTTC. It specifies CASSQAVYGYTF. V gene TRBV4-1 combines with J gene TRBJ1-2; D call uncertain. Per germline, CDR1 MGHRA and CDR2 YSYEKL. CDR3 length: 12 residues. V dropped 1 base and J dropped 4 bases, with 4 bases sitting between them.